This is a list of T cell receptor beta chains from one sample in a study of T cell responses to AZD1222 COVID-19 vaccine. Measured with immunoSEQ multiplex PCR; TCRdb has only the in-frame clones, and not every one. The data show around 150,000 clones, roughly 91% seen once. This specimen consisted of peripheral blood, obtained 28 days after the second AZD1222 dose. The receptors here all came from an adult who received the AZD1222 COVID-19 vaccine. CDR3s include the opening cysteine and the closing phenylalanine or tryptophan. The D gene is left open where the match is weak. Not all rows give a size; the values are once, few, many and, for expanded clones, a class.

V: TRBV3-1/TRBV3-2
J: TRBJ1-1
D: .
size: .
CDR3: CASSQRYRGERGTEAFF
DNA: TGTGCCAGCAGCCAACGGTACCGGGGAGAGAGGGGCACTGAAGCTTTCTTT

V: TRBV3-1/TRBV3-2
J: TRBJ2-3
D: TRBD2
size: .
CDR3: CASSQEASGISDTQYF
DNA: TGTGCCAGCAGCCAAGAGGCCAGCGGGATTTCAGATACGCAGTATTTT

V: TRBV15
J: TRBJ2-3
D: TRBD1
size: .
CDR3: CATEADRGFGDTQYF
DNA: TGTGCCACCGAAGCAGACAGGGGGTTTGGAGATACGCAGTATTTT

V: TRBV11-2
J: TRBJ2-3
D: .
size: .
CDR3: CASSSEERPDTQYF
DNA: TGTGCCAGCAGCTCCGAAGAGCGCCCAGATACGCAGTATTTT

V: TRBV27
J: TRBJ2-1
D: TRBD2
size: .
CDR3: CASSLSLGVGGPRAPYNEQFF
DNA: TGTGCCAGCAGTTTATCCCTCGGGGTGGGAGGGCCTAGGGCCCCCTACAATGAGCAGTTCTTC

V: TRBV18
J: TRBJ2-7
D: TRBD1
size: .
CDR3: CASSVGQGAYEQYF
DNA: TGTGCCAGCTCAGTCGGACAGGGGGCCTACGAGCAGTACTTC

V: TRBV19
J: TRBJ2-1
D: .
size: .
CDR3: CASTRDAYSSYNEQFF
DNA: TGTGCCAGTACTAGGGACGCATATAGCTCCTACAATGAGCAGTTCTTC

V: TRBV3-1/TRBV3-2
J: TRBJ1-4
D: .
size: .
CDR3: CASSHRGGNEKLFF
DNA: TGTGCCAGCAGCCATCGGGGCGGTAATGAAAAACTGTTTTTT

V: TRBV6-1
J: TRBJ2-1
D: .
size: once
CDR3: CASSENNEQFF
DNA: TGTGCCAGCAGTGAGAACAATGAGCAGTTCTTC

V: TRBV19
J: TRBJ1-2
D: TRBD1
size: once
CDR3: CASSIEDRRYGYTF
DNA: TGTGCCAGTAGTATAGAGGACAGGAGGTATGGCTACACCTTC

V: TRBV7-9
J: TRBJ2-3
D: TRBD2
size: .
CDR3: CASSPPGLAGPDTQYF
DNA: TGTGCCAGCAGCCCCCCCGGACTAGCGGGACCAGATACGCAGTATTTT

V: TRBV29-1
J: TRBJ2-2
D: TRBD1
size: .
CDR3: CSVRDRPPNTGELFF
DNA: TGCAGCGTCCGGGACAGGCCACCGAACACCGGGGAGCTGTTTTTT

V: TRBV5-5
J: TRBJ1-1
D: .
size: .
CDR3: CASSLRTARMNGAEAFF
DNA: TGTGCCAGCAGCTTGAGGACAGCGAGAATGAACGGGGCTGAAGCTTTCTTT

V: TRBV5-4
J: TRBJ2-3
D: .
size: .
CDR3: CASSLSGLSRPDTQYF
DNA: TGTGCCAGCAGCTTGAGCGGGCTCAGTCGACCAGATACGCAGTATTTT

V: TRBV9
J: TRBJ2-5
D: TRBD2
size: .
CDR3: CASSVTSGQTQYF
DNA: TGTGCCAGCAGCGTAACTAGCGGCCAGACCCAGTACTTC

V: TRBV5-1
J: TRBJ1-1
D: .
size: .
CDR3: CASSLVVDLNTEAFF
DNA: TGCGCCAGCAGCTTGGTGGTAGATTTGAACACTGAAGCTTTCTTT

V: TRBV19
J: TRBJ2-7
D: .
size: once
CDR3: CASSPGRSYEQYF
DNA: TGTGCCAGTAGTCCTGGACGGTCCTACGAGCAGTACTTC

V: TRBV10-3
J: TRBJ2-5
D: .
size: once
CDR3: CAIGTPPDQYF
DNA: TGTGCCATTGGTACGCCTCCGGACCAGTACTTC

V: TRBV7-3
J: TRBJ2-6
D: TRBD1
size: .
CDR3: CASSSRGQGVLGANVLTF
DNA: TGTGCCAGCAGCTCCCGAGGACAGGGGGTTCTGGGGGCCAACGTCCTGACTTTC

V: TRBV19
J: TRBJ1-6
D: .
size: .
CDR3: CATRWADENSPLHF
DNA: TGTGCCACCCGTTGGGCGGATGAAAATTCACCCCTCCACTTT

V: TRBV9
J: TRBJ2-1
D: .
size: .
CDR3: CASSVGAGASYNEQFF
DNA: TGTGCCAGCAGCGTAGGGGCAGGGGCCTCCTACAATGAGCAGTTCTTC

V: TRBV13
J: TRBJ1-4
D: TRBD1
size: .
CDR3: CASSSDRANEKLFF
DNA: TGTGCCAGCAGCTCCGACAGGGCTAATGAAAAACTGTTTTTT

V: TRBV30
J: TRBJ2-1
D: .
size: .
CDR3: CAWSSGGRSSYNEQFF
DNA: TGTGCCTGGAGCTCTGGAGGGAGGAGCTCCTACAATGAGCAGTTCTTC

V: TRBV9
J: TRBJ1-4
D: .
size: .
CDR3: CASSAPGGRTTNEKLFF
DNA: TGTGCCAGCAGCGCGCCCGGGGGAAGGACAACTAATGAAAAACTGTTTTTT

V: TRBV19
J: TRBJ1-4
D: .
size: .
CDR3: CASSTTETMEKLFF
DNA: TGTGCCAGTAGTACGACAGAAACTATGGAAAAACTGTTTTTT

V: TRBV29-1
J: TRBJ1-5
D: .
size: .
CDR3: CSVGGGNQPQHF
DNA: TGCAGCGTAGGGGGGGGCAATCAGCCCCAGCATTTT

V: TRBV24-1
J: TRBJ2-5
D: .
size: .
CDR3: CATSNTGGGWETQYF
DNA: TGTGCCACCAGTAACACTGGGGGGGGCTGGGAGACCCAGTACTTC

V: TRBV19
J: TRBJ1-2
D: .
size: .
CDR3: CASSIVGAHRVGYTF
DNA: TGTGCCAGTAGTATCGTGGGGGCCCACCGGGTGGGCTACACCTTC

V: TRBV19
J: TRBJ1-5
D: TRBD1
size: .
CDR3: CASSLLGGGNQPQHF
DNA: TGTGCCAGTAGCCTTTTAGGGGGCGGCAATCAGCCCCAGCATTTT

V: TRBV7-9
J: TRBJ1-1
D: .
size: .
CDR3: CASSFAGDTEAFF
DNA: TGTGCCAGCAGCTTTGCAGGGGACACTGAAGCTTTCTTT

V: TRBV7-3
J: TRBJ1-1
D: TRBD1
size: .
CDR3: CASSLRQGAVAEAFF
DNA: TGTGCCAGCAGCCTTCGACAGGGGGCAGTAGCTGAAGCTTTCTTT

V: TRBV15
J: TRBJ1-1
D: .
size: .
CDR3: CATSRDRTGTEAFF
DNA: TGTGCCACCAGCAGAGATCGCACGGGGACTGAAGCTTTCTTT

V: TRBV6-5
J: TRBJ1-4
D: .
size: .
CDR3: CASSYGGSAEKLFF
DNA: TGTGCCAGCAGTTATGGGGGCTCTGCTGAAAAACTGTTTTTT

V: TRBV10-3
J: TRBJ1-2
D: .
size: .
CDR3: CAINSKQGDGYTF
DNA: TGTGCCATCAACTCGAAACAGGGTGATGGCTACACCTTC

V: TRBV29-1
J: TRBJ1-1
D: .
size: .
CDR3: CSVAGSRTEAFF
DNA: TGCAGCGTTGCGGGGAGTCGGACTGAAGCTTTCTTT

V: TRBV5-6
J: TRBJ1-2
D: .
size: .
CDR3: CASSLRQPYGYTF
DNA: TGTGCCAGCAGCTTAAGACAGCCCTATGGCTACACCTTC

V: TRBV12-3/TRBV12-4
J: TRBJ1-5
D: .
size: once
CDR3: CASSLAGEQPQHF
DNA: TGTGCCAGCAGTTTGGCAGGGGAACAGCCCCAGCATTTT

V: TRBV30
J: TRBJ1-5
D: TRBD1
size: .
CDR3: CAWSALDRGSQPQHF
DNA: TGTGCCTGGAGTGCGCTGGACAGGGGCAGTCAGCCCCAGCATTTT

V: TRBV6-6
J: TRBJ1-4
D: .
size: once
CDR3: CASSSSGTSNEKLFF
DNA: TGTGCCAGCAGTTCATCCGGGACCTCTAATGAAAAACTGTTTTTT

V: TRBV18
J: TRBJ2-3
D: TRBD2
size: .
CDR3: CASSPPGLAGPTDTQYF
DNA: TGTGCCAGCTCACCCCCGGGACTAGCGGGACCCACAGATACGCAGTATTTT

V: TRBV9
J: TRBJ1-4
D: .
size: once
CDR3: CASSSRQNEKLFF
DNA: TGTGCCAGCAGCTCAAGACAGAATGAAAAACTGTTTTTT

V: TRBV5-3
J: TRBJ1-5
D: .
size: few
CDR3: CARSSADPERQPQHF
DNA: TGTGCCAGAAGCTCAGCTGACCCGGAGAGGCAGCCCCAGCATTTT

V: TRBV18
J: TRBJ2-3
D: .
size: .
CDR3: CASSFRRETDTQYF
DNA: TGTGCCAGCTCATTTCGGAGGGAGACAGATACGCAGTATTTT